The 12 T cell receptor beta chains reported below all come from one sample, sequenced in a study of early T cells in non-severe SARS-CoV-2 infection. A single record per CDR3 protein comes from TCRdb applying MiXCR to the 5' RACE reads. The data contain tens of thousands of distinct CDR3 sequences, roughly 10% of them singletons. This specimen was whole blood, taken at baseline. All receptors derive from an adult who was a healthcare worker with PCR-confirmed SARS-CoV-2 infection or an uninfected control (not recorded which).

In its sample, this clonotype was seen a few times. The V call is TRBV6-6, the J call TRBJ2-5, with 9 bases that match TRBD2. Germline V gene lookup returns CDR1 MNHNY and CDR2 SVGAGI (reference sequence). CDR3 length equals 12 residues. V shed 10 bases and J 6 bases; nucleotides not matched to a gene: 6. This CDR3 is CAISAGGKTQYF. Written as DNA, the CDR3 is TGTGCCATCTCTGCGGGGGGGAAGACCCAGTACTTC.

This clonotype was seen a few times. The V call is TRBV11-1, the J call TRBJ1-4; D is possibly TRBD1 (6 bases). Per germline, CDR1 SGHAT and CDR2 FQDESV (reference sequence). The CDR3 sequence is 16 residues long. Deletions cut 4 bases from V and 7 bases from J, with 19 bases between. CDR3 amino acids: CASSYGQSGSFEKLFF. DNA of the CDR3: TGTGCCAGCAGCTACGGACAGTCGGGATCATTTGAAAAACTGTTTTTT.

The chain couples TRBV7-3 to TRBJ2-2, with no clear D. The CDR3 spans 12 residues. Per germline, CDR1 SGHTA and CDR2 FQGTGA. V was shortened by 5 bases and J by 6 bases, with 7 bases between the two germline ends. The CDR3 loop reads CASSLFSGELFF. Written as DNA, the CDR3 is TGTGCCAGCAGCCTATTCTCCGGGGAGCTGTTTTTT.

This clonotype has just a few counts. V usage is TRBV12-3 or TRBV12-4 and J usage is TRBJ1-2, with TRBD1 as a possible D gene (5 bases). With 8 bases removed from V and 0 bases from J, the gap between germline ends came to 19 bases. This CDR3 contains 16 residues. CDR3: CASRLRGGVPNYGYTF. The CDR3 nucleotides are TGTGCCAGCCGTCTGCGGGGCGGGGTCCCTAACTATGGCTACACCTTC.

This clonotype was seen repeatedly, ten times or more. This chain joins TRBV6-5 and TRBJ2-7; D perhaps matches TRBD1 (5 bases). This CDR3 spans 14 amino acids. V lost 2 bases to trimming and J lost 0 bases, with 8 bases between them. Germline V lookup: CDR1 MNHEY, CDR2 SVGAGI. The CDR3 loop reads CASSYEGASYEQYF. CDR3 sequence (DNA): TGTGCCAGCAGTTACGAAGGGGCCTCCTACGAGCAGTACTTC.

This clonotype was found a few times. The rearrangement joins TRBV6-1 to TRBJ2-7; D could derive from TRBD1 or TRBD2 (6 bases each). The CDR3 contains 15 residues. Germline CDR1 is MNHNS and CDR2 is SASEGT. V was shortened by 5 bases and J by 4 bases, with 18 bases between the two germline ends. CDR3 sequence: CASSSRTVGGYEQYF. CDR3 DNA: TGTGCCAGCAGTTCCCGGACAGTGGGGGGTTACGAGCAGTACTTC.

This clonotype has only a few counts. The chain has TRBV5-6 and TRBJ1-3; no definite D call. The germline V gene encodes CDR1 SGHDT and CDR2 YYEEEE. The CDR3 loop spans 16 amino acids. The ends were cut back, 3 bases at V and 0 bases at J, with 13 bases in the middle. DNA of the CDR3: TGTGCCAGCAGCTATTGGGTACGTCACTCTGGAAACACCATATATTTT. Protein sequence: CASSYWVRHSGNTIYF.

This clonotype was found a few times. The DNA for the CDR3 is TGTGCCAGCAGCCTAACGGACAGGGGGGACCTTCCTGAAGCTTTCTTT. It is translated as CASSLTDRGDLPEAFF. The chain is built from TRBV7-2 and TRBJ1-1, with TRBD1 matching over 10 bases. Germline V gives CDR1 SGHTA, CDR2 FQGNSA. The CDR3 length is 16 residues. The trim removed 5 bases at V and 6 bases at J, leaving 12 bases unmatched.

This clonotype showed up just a few times. The CDR3 nucleotides are TGTGCCAGCAGCCCGGGACTAGCGGGGGTGGATACGCAGTATTTT. Translating gives CASSPGLAGVDTQYF. This chain links TRBV5-5 with TRBJ2-3; 14 bases match TRBD2. V was clipped by 4 bases and J by 6 bases; unmatched bases: 4. The CDR3 covers 15 residues. Germline V gene data show CDR1 as SGHKS and CDR2 as YYEKEE (reference sequence).

Many counts were recorded for this clonotype. The V gene is TRBV2, the J gene TRBJ1-2; perhaps TRBD1 as D (6 bases). Germline values: CDR1 SNHLY, CDR2 FYNNEI. Trimming pared 2 bases from V and 7 bases from J, leaving 11 bases between. There are 13 residues in the CDR3. Here the CDR3 DNA reads TGTGCCAGCAGTGAATCGGCAGGGGCTGGCTACACCTTC. This encodes CASSESAGAGYTF.

The chain couples TRBV2 to TRBJ1-5; no clear D gene. The V gene lost 7 bases and the J gene lost 1 base, with 5 bases spanning the gap. Germline V gives CDR1 SNHLY, CDR2 FYNNEI. CDR3 length: 12 amino acids. CDR3 in amino acids: CASTNSNQPQHF. The CDR3 DNA follows: TGTGCCAGCACGAACAGCAATCAGCCCCAGCATTTT.

The rearrangement uses TRBV12-3 or TRBV12-4 and TRBJ2-3; no reliable D call. V was shortened by 3 bases and J by 3 bases, with 10 bases between the two germline ends. This CDR3 region has 14 residues. This CDR3 reads CASSFHRDTDTQYF. CDR3 in DNA: TGTGCCAGCAGTTTCCATAGAGATACAGATACGCAGTATTTT.